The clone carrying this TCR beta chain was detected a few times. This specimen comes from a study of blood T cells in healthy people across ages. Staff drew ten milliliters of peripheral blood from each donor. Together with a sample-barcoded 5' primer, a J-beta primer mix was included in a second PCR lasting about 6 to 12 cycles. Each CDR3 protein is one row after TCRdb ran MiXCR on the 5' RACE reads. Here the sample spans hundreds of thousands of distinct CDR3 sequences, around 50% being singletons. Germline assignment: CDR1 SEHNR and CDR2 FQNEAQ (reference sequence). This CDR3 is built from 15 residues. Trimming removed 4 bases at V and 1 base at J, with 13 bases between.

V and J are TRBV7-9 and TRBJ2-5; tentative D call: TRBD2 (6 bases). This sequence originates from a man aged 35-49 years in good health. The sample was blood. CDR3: CASSSTSAGQETQYF. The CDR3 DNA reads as TGTGCCAGCAGCTCGACTAGTGCCGGCCAAGAGACCCAGTACTTC.